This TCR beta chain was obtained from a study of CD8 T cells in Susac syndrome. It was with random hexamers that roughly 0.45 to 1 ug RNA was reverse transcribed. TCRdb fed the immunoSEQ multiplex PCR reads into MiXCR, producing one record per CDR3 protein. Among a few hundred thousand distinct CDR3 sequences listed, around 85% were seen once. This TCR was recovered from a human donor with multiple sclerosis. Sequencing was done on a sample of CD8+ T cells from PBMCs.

The CDR3 bases are TGCGCCAGCAGCCGGACTAGCGGGACCGACAATGAGCAGTTCTTC. Its translation is CASSRTSGTDNEQFF. The genes are TRBV5-1 and TRBJ2-1, with 12 positions matching TRBD2. The CDR3 is 15 residues long. The germline CDR1 and CDR2 sequences are SGHRS and YFSETQ. V lost 4 bases and J lost 5; bases outside the gene matches: 4.